This T cell receptor beta chain derives from a study of T cell responses to AZD1222 COVID-19 vaccine. Across the whole study: The study pooled second doses at about 4 or about 12 weeks.

Note on this clone: The target antigen is unknown.

This table comes from immunoSEQ multiplex PCR, and its TCRdb copy is limited to in-frame clones, with some not included. The profile shows more than 100,000 clones, more than 75% of them singletons. Trimming shortened V by 2 bases and J by 1 base, and 6 bases separated the two germline ends. Germline V gives CDR1 SGHRS, CDR2 YFSETQ. This CDR3 contains 14 residues. Overall study results and limits: Only a handful of AZD1222 recipients, several in all, had baseline seropositivity. Unmutated variant regions are reportedly the target of nearly half of TCRs that are spike-specific. Spike-wide coverage was observed for vaccine-associated CD4 TCRs, with dominant responses at 160-218 and 743-854.

Here the sequenced sample was peripheral blood, taken on day 0 of AZD1222 vaccination. The source is an adult in good health. The chain is built from TRBV5-1 and TRBJ2-2, with D unresolved. CDR3 loop: CASSLTVNTGELFF. The CDR3 region has the DNA TGCGCCAGCAGCTTAACAGTGAACACCGGGGAGCTGTTTTTT.